The 18 T cell receptor beta chains below were found in one sample sequenced in a study of blood T cell repertoires in COVID-19. Data came from immunoSEQ multiplex PCR; TCRdb stores just in-frame clones and leaves some out. The sample has approximately 170,000 clones, about 89% seen once. The sequenced sample was peripheral blood. The source of these receptors is a man between 65 and 85 years old with acute or convalescent COVID-19.

V gene TRBV2 combines with J gene TRBJ1-1; 7 bases line up with TRBD1. The CDR3 runs to 13 residues. V shed 8 bases and J 3 bases; nucleotides not matched to a gene: 6. In germline, CDR1 is SNHLY, CDR2 FYNNEI. Here the CDR3 DNA reads TGTGCCAGCTCGACAGACAGGGACACTGAAGCTTTCTTT. Amino acid sequence: CASSTDRDTEAFF.

The chain has TRBV5-1 and TRBJ2-2, with D unresolved. In germline, CDR1 is SGHRS, CDR2 YFSETQ. This CDR3 is 15 amino acids long. V shed 0 bases and J shed 6 bases, with 12 bases lying between them. The DNA of the CDR3 is TGCGCCAGCAGCTTGGCGCGGAACCCACCCGGGGAGCTGTTTTTT. It translates to CASSLARNPPGELFF.

The rearrangement joins TRBV28 to TRBJ1-2; D not certain. CDR1 and CDR2 (germline): MDHEN, SYDVKM. The CDR3 runs to 15 residues. V lost 7 bases to trimming and J lost 4 bases, with 19 bases between them. In DNA form, the CDR3 reads TGTGCCAGCACCGACGCCGAGAGGGCAGGCTATGGCTACACCTTC. This gives the protein CASTDAERAGYGYTF.

The V and J genes are TRBV6-1 and TRBJ1-6; 11 bases map to TRBD1. Per germline, CDR1 MNHNS and CDR2 SASEGT. V shed 1 base, J shed 9 bases, and the junction held 2 bases outside the gene matches. The CDR3 length is 15 residues. CDR3 sequence reads: CASSEGGTGGSPLHF. The CDR3 DNA follows: TGTGCCAGCAGTGAAGGGGGGACAGGGGGTTCACCCCTCCACTTT.

The chain joins TRBV2 to TRBJ1-1; D is unclear. V gave up 7 bases and J gave up 1 base, with 10 bases separating them. The CDR3 length is 13 residues. Looked up from germline, CDR1 is SNHLY and CDR2 is FYNNEI. The DNA for the CDR3 is TGTGCCAGCAAGACTGCACAGAACACTGAAGCTTTCTTT. Amino acids: CASKTAQNTEAFF.

This chain connects TRBV27 to TRBJ2-1; TRBD2 might be the D (5 bases). Germline V lookup: CDR1 MNHEY, CDR2 SMNVEV (reference sequence). This CDR3 contains 13 residues. V was clipped by 4 bases and J by 7 bases, with 11 bases between them. The CDR3 region is CASSSRPGNEQFF. The CDR3, as DNA: TGTGCCAGCAGTTCCCGACCGGGGAATGAGCAGTTCTTC.

The V and J genes are TRBV4-3 and TRBJ2-2, with D possibly being TRBD1 (6 bases). V was cut by 5 bases and J by 3 bases, with 16 bases left in between. This CDR3 region has 16 residues. Germline-derived CDR1 and CDR2 are LGHNA and YSLEER. The CDR3 here is CASSFMTGVDTGELFF. For the CDR3, the DNA is TGCGCCAGCAGCTTTATGACAGGTGTAGACACCGGGGAGCTGTTTTTT.

The V call is TRBV19, the J call TRBJ1-1; D remains ambiguous. CDR3 length: 13 amino acids. V gave up 3 bases and J gave up 4 bases, with 9 bases separating them. Germline CDR1 and CDR2: LNHDA and SQIVND (reference sequence). The CDR3 region has the DNA TGTGCCAGTAGTATGACGAGGTCCACTGAAGCTTTCTTT. Protein sequence: CASSMTRSTEAFF.

V is TRBV7-9 and J is TRBJ1-2; 7 nucleotides line up with TRBD1. CDR3 length equals 14 residues. Per germline, CDR1 SEHNR and CDR2 FQNEAQ (reference sequence). V trimming: 4 bases; J trimming: 7 bases; junction bases outside the gene matches: 9. The DNA for the CDR3 is TGTGCCAGCAGCTACAGACAGGGATTGAGTGGCTACACCTTC. Translating gives CASSYRQGLSGYTF.

The chain employs TRBV18 and TRBJ2-3; 8 nucleotides agree with TRBD2. CDR1 and CDR2 from the germline V gene are KGHSH and LQKENI. CDR3 length: 18 residues. V dropped 3 bases and J dropped 1; count of bases not matched to a gene: 12. The CDR3 sequence is CASSPILLAEGGTDTQYF. The CDR3, as DNA: TGTGCCAGCTCACCCATACTACTAGCGGAGGGGGGCACAGATACGCAGTATTTT.

The chain couples TRBV3-1 (or the pseudogene TRBV3-2) to TRBJ1-1; 12 bases map to TRBD1. CDR3 length equals 13 residues. After removal of 5 bases from V and 6 bases from J, the junction contained 1 base not matched to a gene. Germline CDR1 LGHDT, CDR2 YNNKEL (reference sequence). CDR3 DNA sequence: TGTGCCAGCAGCAGGGACAGGGGGCCTGAAGCTTTCTTT. It is translated as CASSRDRGPEAFF.

J is TRBJ1-5 and V is TRBV27; no clear D gene. From germline, CDR1 is MNHEY and CDR2 SMNVEV (reference sequence). This CDR3 spans 14 amino acids. V was pared by 2 bases and J by 7 bases, with 12 bases between. DNA of the CDR3: TGTGCCAGCAGTTTAAGAGAGGTAGGACAGCCCCAGCATTTT. Its translation: CASSLREVGQPQHF.

This chain uses TRBV27 with TRBJ1-3; 9 bases align to TRBD1. The germline gives CDR1 MNHEY, CDR2 SMNVEV (reference sequence). Losses at the gene ends were 6 bases for V and 5 bases for J; bases not matched to a gene: 2. The CDR3 has 13 residues. The CDR3 region is CASRGTGRNTIYF. CDR3 nucleotides: TGTGCCAGCAGAGGGACAGGGAGAAACACCATATATTTT.

The gene calls are TRBV12-5 and TRBJ2-3, with D possibly TRBD2 on 6 matching bases. Deletions cut 2 bases from V and 4 bases from J, with 19 bases between. There are 17 residues in the CDR3. Germline values: CDR1 LGHNT, CDR2 FRNRAP. CDR3 loop: CASGLYLAGLSPDTQYF. The DNA for the CDR3 is TGTGCTAGTGGTTTGTACCTCGCGGGACTCTCCCCAGATACGCAGTATTTT. The whole variable domain, filled in from reference TRBV12-5 and TRBJ2-3, reads DARVTQTPRHKVTEMGQEVTMRCQPILGHNTVFWYRQTMMQGLELLAYFRNRAPLDDSGMPKDRFSAEMPDATLATLKIQPSEPRDSAVYFCASGLYLAGLSPDTQYFGPGTRLTVL.

A word on this clone: A read error may produce the germline difference seen at one junction end. CDR3 bases: TGTGCCAGCAGCTTCTCGACAGGGGTTTCCTTCAATGAGCAGTTCTTC. Protein: CASSFSTGVSFNEQFF. The chain carries TRBV7-3 and TRBJ2-1; 8 bases are shared with TRBD1. CDR3 length equals 16 residues. Germline V gene lookup returns CDR1 SGHTA and CDR2 FQGTGA.

The J gene is TRBJ1-2, the V gene TRBV5-1; the D is unclear. There are 14 residues in the CDR3. CDR1 and CDR2 (germline): SGHRS, YFSETQ. Trimming removed 1 base at V and 3 bases at J, with 10 bases between. CDR3 sequence: CASSLIPGDYGYTF. As DNA, the CDR3 is TGCGCCAGCAGCTTGATTCCGGGAGACTATGGCTACACCTTC.

This chain connects TRBV29-1 to TRBJ2-1, with 10 bases matching TRBD2. The CDR3 spans 14 residues. CDR1 SQVTM and CDR2 ANQGSEA come from the germline V gene. The ends lost 4 bases at V and 5 bases at J; junction bases unmatched: 5. CDR3 nucleotides: TGCAGCGTTGTCGGACTAGCGGAACACAATGAGCAGTTCTTC. It yields the protein CSVVGLAEHNEQFF.

The chain employs TRBV14 and TRBJ1-2; D perhaps matches TRBD1 (5 bases). V lost 4 bases, J lost 1 base, and 13 bases lay in between. The CDR3 loop spans 15 amino acids. CDR1 is SGHDN and CDR2 is FVKESK in the germline V gene. CDR3 in DNA: TGTGCCAGCAGCCCCTTCGGGAGGGGTAACTATGGCTACACCTTC. Amino acids: CASSPFGRGNYGYTF.